This TCR beta chain was identified during a study of T cells in Graves' hyperthyroidism and ophthalmopathy. Study-wide results and limits: Stable hyperthyroidism was told apart from ophthalmopathy by a model built on 13 V-J features.

Researchers barred patients who had uncontrolled infection, other autoimmune disease, pregnancy or lactation. The CDR3 has 16 amino acids. V was clipped by 3 bases and J by 0 bases; unmatched bases: 4. Germline values: CDR1 SGHNT, CDR2 YYREEE (reference sequence). The CDR3 regions of TCR beta were amplified from RNA transcripts. TCR CDR3 regions were first amplified by RT-PCR with HTBI primers. One entry per CDR3 protein results from TCRdb running MiXCR on the multiplex PCR reads. In the table there are around 340,000 distinct CDR3 sequences, about 15% of which are singletons. Comment on this clonotype: No antigen is known for it.

Material for sequencing was blood. The chain carries TRBV5-4 and TRBJ1-2; 11 bases are a match to TRBD1. This clonotype was obtained from a woman aged 30 to 39 with Graves' hyperthyroidism that later progressed to Graves' ophthalmopathy. The CDR3 DNA follows: TGTGCCAGCAGCTCAGGACAGGGGGCGGCTAACTATGGCTACACCTTC. Encoded protein: CASSSGQGAANYGYTF.